Here is one TCR beta chain with its context. This record belongs to a study of blood T cell repertoires in COVID-19. Study information: Sites in the United States, Italy and Spain provided acute and convalescent COVID-19 samples.

Germline V CDR1 and CDR2: SQVTM, ANQGSEA. The CDR3 has 13 residues. V dropped 4 bases and J dropped 5 bases, with 14 bases sitting between them. TCRdb's table, derived via immunoSEQ multiplex PCR, lists solely in-frame clones and lacks some. The data hold under 75,000 clones, with under 90% observed a single time. The rearrangement joins TRBV29-1 to TRBJ1-1, with D tentatively TRBD1 (6 bases). This sequence was found in a woman of 80 years or more with active or convalescent COVID-19. The sample comprised peripheral blood. The chain's CDR3 is CSVGRTGITEAFF. CDR3 DNA sequence: TGCAGCGTTGGGCGCACAGGGATAACTGAAGCTTTCTTT.